This passage covers 32 T cell receptor beta chains from one sample sequenced in a study of blood T cells in healthy people across ages (dated by TCRdb to 2013 to 2016). The library came from 5' RACE. Sequencing was carried out with an Illumina HiSeq 2500. A second 7 to 11 cycle PCR used a sample-barcoded 5' primer and a J-beta primer mix. The public sequencing data were trimmed at Q25 with fastp and processed into clonotypes with MiXCR by TCRdb, which kept only in-frame beta chains. Every CDR3 protein is listed once, alongside the most common genes and DNA of its rows. The sample table holds approximately 810,000 distinct CDR3 sequences, of which more than 25% were seen once. In total, the top ten clones hold 15% to 20% of the sample. The sequencing input was blood. Receptor source: a woman older than 75 in good health.

Note on this clonotype: A read error may produce the germline difference seen at one junction end. This chain joins TRBV19 and TRBJ1-2; 9 nucleotides align to TRBD1. The germline V gene has CDR1 LNHDA and CDR2 SQIVND (reference sequence). The CDR3 totals 12 residues. The CDR3: CASSTGGASYTF. CDR3 sequence (DNA): TGTGCCAGCAGTACAGGGGGCGCGAGCTACACCTTC.

This clonotype was counted a few times. The V gene is TRBV3-1, the J gene TRBJ1-1, with D unclear. V lost 1 base to trimming and J lost 4 bases, with 16 bases between them. Germline lookup yields CDR1 LGHDT and CDR2 YNNKEL (reference sequence). This CDR3 region has 16 residues. DNA for the CDR3: TGTGCCAGCAGCCAAGGGTCGTTGTCGGTGAGCACTGAAGCTTTCTTT. As protein: CASSQGSLSVSTEAFF.

This clonotype was seen many times. This chain connects TRBV20-1 to TRBJ2-3; D gene uncertain. The CDR3 is 16 amino acids. Per the germline V gene, CDR1 is DFQATT and CDR2 is SNEGSKA (reference sequence). Trimming cost V 0 bases and J 0 bases, with 13 bases left between them. CDR3 protein: CSARDRFSPSTDTQYF. CDR3 bases: TGCAGTGCTAGAGATCGTTTCTCACCTAGCACAGATACGCAGTATTTT.

Many counts were recorded for this clonotype. V and J are TRBV7-2 and TRBJ2-3; D might be TRBD1 or TRBD2, each matching 5 bases. Trimming stripped 4 bases from V and 4 bases from J, with 9 bases between. Germline-derived CDR1 and CDR2 are SGHTA and FQGNSA. The length of the CDR3 is 13 residues. The CDR3 sequence: CASSSGPSDTQYF. CDR3 DNA: TGTGCCAGCAGCTCGGGGCCTTCAGATACGCAGTATTTT.

Of note for this clonotype: Since a much larger clone is just one base distant, this may be a read error. This chain links TRBV7-2 with TRBJ2-3; 7 nucleotides match TRBD2. The CDR3 runs 15 residues. Germline V gene sequence: CDR1 SGHTA, CDR2 FQGNSA. Unmatched junction bases numbered 5, after V lost 1 base and J lost 4 bases. The CDR3 DNA reads as TGTGCCAGCAGCTTAGTTGGGAGGGCCCCAGATACGCAGTATTTT. Its translation is CASSLVGRAPDTQYF. Looking up the rest from reference TRBV7-2 and TRBJ2-3 gives the full variable domain: GAGVSQSPSNKVTEKGKDVELRCDPISGHTALYWYRQSLGQGLEFLIYFQGNSAPDKSGLPSDRFSAERTGGSVSTLTIQRTQQEDSAVYLCASSLVGRAPDTQYFGPGTRLTVL.

This clonotype appeared a few times. The chain carries TRBV25-1 and TRBJ2-3; 9 bases are shared with TRBD1. The CDR3 sequence is 13 residues long. J was trimmed by 3 bases and V by 7 bases; bases with no gene match: 2. Looked up from germline, CDR1 is MGHDK and CDR2 is SYGVNS. CDR3 coding DNA: TGTGCCAGCAAGGGACAGGGAACAGATACGCAGTATTTT. Translated, it gives CASKGQGTDTQYF. The variable domain in full, with the rest retrieved from reference TRBV25-1 and TRBJ2-3, is EADIYQTPRYLVIGTGKKITLECSQTMGHDKMYWYQQDPGMELHLIHYSYGVNSTEKGDLSSESTVSRIRTEHFPLTLESARPSHTSQYLCASKGQGTDTQYFGPGTRLTVL.

The CDR3 DNA reads as TGTGCCAGCAGTTTCACAGTTCACACTGAAGCTTTCTTT. Amino acids: CASSFTVHTEAFF. The rearrangement uses TRBV12-3 or TRBV12-4 and TRBJ1-1; D not certain. The CDR3 runs 13 residues. The V and J ends lost 3 bases and 3 bases respectively, with 8 bases between them.

Worth noting for this clonotype: Since a much larger clone is just one base distant, this may be a read error. The chain couples TRBV20-1 to TRBJ2-3; perhaps D is TRBD1 or TRBD2 (5 bases each). CDR3 size: 14 residues. Per germline, CDR1 DFQATT and CDR2 SNEGSKA (reference sequence). The CDR3 is CSALPGSSTGTQYF. CDR3 in DNA: TGCAGTGCTCTTCCGGGCTCTAGCACAGGTACGCAGTATTTT.

This clonotype was seen many times. The chain employs TRBV7-9 and TRBJ2-1; TRBD1 agrees at 7 bases. The germline V gene encodes CDR1 SEHNR and CDR2 FQNEAQ (reference sequence). The CDR3 loop spans 15 amino acids. The junction had 13 bases not matched to a gene; V was cut back by 5 bases and J by 9 bases. The CDR3: CASSLQGQKRGEQFF. As DNA, the CDR3 is TGTGCCAGCAGCCTACAGGGACAGAAGAGGGGTGAGCAGTTCTTC. Full variable domain (missing parts from reference TRBV7-9 and TRBJ2-1): DTGVSQNPRHKITKRGQNVTFRCDPISEHNRLYWYRQTLGQGPEFLTYFQNEAQLEKSRLLSDRFSAERPKGSFSTLEIQRTEQGDSAMYLCASSLQGQKRGEQFFGPGTRLTVL.

To note about this clonotype: This could be a read error, since a much larger clone is one nucleotide away. The J gene is TRBJ1-2, the V gene TRBV4-3, with TRBD1 identical over 8 bases. Germline V CDR1 and CDR2: LGHNA, YSLEER. The CDR3 has 16 residues. CDR3 loop: CTSSQDPHRGTTGYTF. CDR3 nucleotide sequence: TGCACCAGCAGCCAAGATCCCCACAGGGGGACTACGGGCTACACCTTC.

This clonotype has just a few counts. This rearrangement joins TRBV18 to TRBJ2-1, with D perhaps matching TRBD1 (6 bases). The DNA matches TRBJ2-7 better at its end, which makes the J call doubtful. The CDR3 totals 15 residues. Germline CDR1 reads KGHSH; CDR2 reads LQKENI. The CDR3 nucleotides read TGTGCCAGCTCCCTCAACCAGGGGTCCTACAATGAGCAGTACTTC. Translating it yields CASSLNQGSYNEQYF.

The chain combines TRBV4-1 with TRBJ1-2, with D unclear. The germline V gene encodes CDR1 MGHRA and CDR2 YSYEKL. V was trimmed by 3 bases and J by 0 bases, leaving 11 bases between them. This CDR3 has 15 amino acids. The CDR3 region has the DNA TGCGCCAGCAGCCAGTGGGGTACAGCTAACTATGGCTACACCTTC. Translated, it gives CASSQWGTANYGYTF.

This clonotype was seen many times. The chain employs TRBV7-2 and TRBJ2-3, with 8 positions matching TRBD2. There are 15 residues in the CDR3. The germline V gene encodes CDR1 SGHTA and CDR2 FQGNSA. V shed 1 base, J shed 8 bases, and the junction held 8 bases outside the gene matches. CDR3 amino acids: CASSLGIGTRSTQYF. The DNA of the CDR3 is TGTGCCAGCAGCTTAGGGATCGGGACTAGGTCTACGCAGTATTTT.

This chain links TRBV6-5 with TRBJ1-2, with D unclear. The germline gives CDR1 MNHEY, CDR2 SVGAGI. The CDR3 extends over 16 amino acids. Trimming stripped 6 bases from V and 0 bases from J, with 17 bases between. CDR3: CASSRTLTGANYGYTF. CDR3 bases: TGTGCCAGCAGCCGGACTCTGACGGGAGCTAACTATGGCTACACCTTC.

This clonotype has a count of ten or more. The rearrangement links TRBV7-9 to TRBJ2-7; D is perhaps TRBD1 (7 bases). The CDR3 totals 14 residues. Trimming took off 0 bases at V and 6 bases at J, with 12 bases between the two ends. Germline V gene data show CDR1 as SEHNR and CDR2 as FQNEAQ (reference sequence). CDR3 sequence: CASSLAQGEVEQYF. The CDR3 coding sequence is TGTGCCAGCAGCTTAGCCCAGGGGGAGGTCGAGCAGTACTTC. Drawing the rest from reference TRBV7-9 and TRBJ2-7, the complete variable domain is DTGVSQNPRHKITKRGQNVTFRCDPISEHNRLYWYRQTLGQGPEFLTYFQNEAQLEKSRLLSDRFSAERPKGSFSTLEIQRTEQGDSAMYLCASSLAQGEVEQYFGPGTRLTVT.

The chain employs TRBV6-6 and TRBJ2-2, with D tentatively TRBD2 (5 bases). The CDR3 covers 13 residues. Trimming took off 7 bases at V and 3 bases at J, with 9 bases between the two ends. Germline V gene lookup returns CDR1 MNHNY and CDR2 SVGAGI (reference sequence). CDR3 sequence: CASTNGDTGELFF. CDR3 sequence (DNA): TGTGCCAGCACCAACGGGGACACCGGGGAGCTGTTTTTT.

The chain uses TRBV19 and TRBJ2-3; 14 nucleotides align to TRBD2. The CDR3 loop spans 15 amino acids. From germline, CDR1 is LNHDA and CDR2 SQIVND (reference sequence). V lost 8 bases and J lost 2; bases outside the gene matches: 3. CDR3: CASGTSGGLTDTQYF. The CDR3 DNA sequence: TGTGCCAGTGGGACTAGCGGGGGCCTCACAGATACGCAGTATTTT.

V usage is TRBV12-3 or TRBV12-4 and J usage is TRBJ2-3, with 7 nucleotides matching TRBD2. The length of the CDR3 is 15 residues. V lost 0 bases and J lost 11; bases outside the gene matches: 11. The CDR3 protein is CASSLAGGRADVQYF. CDR3 bases: TGTGCCAGCAGTTTAGCGGGGGGGAGAGCAGATGTGCAGTATTTT.

This clonotype appeared many times. The rearrangement joins TRBV15 to TRBJ2-1; weak D call: TRBD1 (6 bases). Per germline, CDR1 LNHNV and CDR2 YYDKDF (reference sequence). V was pared by 1 base and J by 4 bases, with 11 bases between. The CDR3 runs 15 residues. As DNA, the CDR3 is TGTGCCACCAGCAGAGGCCAGGGGACATACAATGAGCAGTTCTTC. Translation gives CATSRGQGTYNEQFF.

This clonotype occurred once. The chain joins TRBV12-3 or TRBV12-4 to TRBJ2-3; no clear D gene. Trimming stripped 1 base from V and 1 base from J, with 6 bases between. This CDR3 is built from 14 residues. CDR3 amino acids: CASSLVQRTDTQYF. As DNA, the CDR3 is TGTGCCAGCAGTTTAGTGCAGCGCACAGATACGCAGTATTTT.

This clonotype showed up many times. The chain uses TRBV20-1 and TRBJ2-1; D call uncertain. The germline gives CDR1 DFQATT, CDR2 SNEGSKA (reference sequence). Trimming stripped 7 bases from V and 8 bases from J, with 27 bases between. CDR3 length: 16 amino acids. The CDR3 DNA sequence: TGCAGTGTCCCGAAAGCTGGGTCCTACCCTTACGATGAGCAGTTCTTC. Protein sequence: CSVPKAGSYPYDEQFF.

This clonotype was observed many times. The chain joins TRBV4-1 to TRBJ2-5, with TRBD1 matching 8 bases. The CDR3 contains 15 residues. Germline assignment: CDR1 MGHRA and CDR2 YSYEKL. After removal of 5 bases from V and 5 bases from J, the junction contained 10 bases not matched to a gene. The DNA for the CDR3 is TGCGCCAGCAGCTTTAATCCAGGGGGCCGGGAGACCCAGTACTTC. It encodes CASSFNPGGRETQYF.

This clonotype was found many times. The chain uses TRBV5-6 and TRBJ2-1, with TRBD1 matching 11 bases. CDR3 length: 17 residues. The germline gives CDR1 SGHDT, CDR2 YYEEEE. The V gene end was trimmed by 0 bases and the J gene end by 0 bases; junction bases not matched to a gene: 2. CDR3 region: CASSLGDRGSSYNEQFF. The DNA of the CDR3 is TGTGCCAGCAGCTTGGGGGACAGGGGGAGCTCCTACAATGAGCAGTTCTTC. Full variable domain (remainder filled in from reference TRBV5-6 and TRBJ2-1): DAGVTQSPTHLIKTRGQQVTLRCSPKSGHDTVSWYQQALGQGPQFIFQYYEEEERQRGNFPDRFSGHQFPNYSSELNVNALLLGDSALYLCASSLGDRGSSYNEQFFGPGTRLTVL.

The J gene is TRBJ2-3, the V gene TRBV12-3 or TRBV12-4; unclear D gene. The CDR3 loop spans 13 amino acids. V was cut by 7 bases and J by 11 bases, with 19 bases left in between. CDR3 in amino acids: CASMTLSADVQYF. The CDR3, as DNA: TGTGCCAGCATGACCCTAAGCGCAGATGTGCAGTATTTT.

This clonotype was counted many times. The chain recombines TRBV18 with TRBJ2-3; either TRBD1 or TRBD2 may supply D (5 bases each). CDR3 size: 14 residues. Trimming cost V 2 bases and J 4 bases, with 10 bases left between them. From germline, CDR1 is KGHSH and CDR2 LQKENI. CDR3 sequence (DNA): TGTGCCAGCTCACCAAGGTTGGGGGCAGATACGCAGTATTTT. As protein: CASSPRLGADTQYF. Based on the CDR3 plus reference TRBV18 and TRBJ2-3, the full variable domain is NAGVMQNPRHLVRRRGQEARLRCSPMKGHSHVYWYRQLPEEGLKFMVYLQKENIIDESGMPKERFSAEFPKEGPSILRIQQVVRGDSAAYFCASSPRLGADTQYFGPGTRLTVL.

The chain joins TRBV5-1 to TRBJ2-5, with D unclear. The CDR3 sequence is 15 residues long. CDR1 is SGHRS, CDR2 YFSETQ, per germline. V lost 0 bases and J 4 bases, leaving 13 bases between the germline ends. CDR3 DNA sequence: TGCGCCAGCAGCTTGGGAGGAAGGGTAGGAGAGACCCAGTACTTC. This sequence encodes CASSLGGRVGETQYF.

This clonotype was counted between two and nine times. The rearrangement uses TRBV6-1 and TRBJ1-4, with no clear D. The CDR3 length is 16 residues. Per germline, CDR1 MNHNS and CDR2 SASEGT. V shed 3 bases and J shed 0 bases, with 11 bases lying between them. DNA for the CDR3: TGTGCCAGCAGTGAGATTTACAGTGCAACTAATGAAAAACTGTTTTTT. Translated: CASSEIYSATNEKLFF.

J is TRBJ1-2 and V is TRBV7-8, with D perhaps matching TRBD1 (6 bases). The germline V gene has CDR1 SGHVS and CDR2 FQNEAQ. The V and J ends lost 5 bases and 6 bases respectively, with 22 bases between them. CDR3 length: 16 residues. The CDR3 DNA reads as TGTGCCAGCAGCCCTACCGGGACACCCACGAGGAATGGCTACACCTTC. It specifies CASSPTGTPTRNGYTF.

This clonotype came up a few times. A read error may be the cause here, since a much bigger clone is one base away. The rearrangement links TRBV7-2 to TRBJ2-4; 9 bases align to TRBD1. The J call may be in error: the DNA end matches TRBJ2-5 better. Germline V lookup: CDR1 SGHTA, CDR2 FQGNSA. The CDR3 length is 18 residues. For the CDR3, the DNA is TGTGCCAGCAGCTCGGAAACTAACAGGGGGCTAAGGCAAGGGACCCAGTACTTC. As protein: CASSSETNRGLRQGTQYF.

For this clonotype: A read error may be the cause here, since a much bigger clone is one base away. The gene calls are TRBV6-1 and TRBJ2-7; D is perhaps TRBD1 (6 bases). The CDR3 sequence is 15 residues long. Looked up from germline, CDR1 is MNHNS and CDR2 is SASEGT. The CDR3 is CARRGPGLSGYEQYF. The DNA for the CDR3 is TGTGCCCGCAGGGGCCCCGGTCTTTCAGGCTACGAGCAGTACTTC.

This clonotype was recorded a few times. The V and J genes are TRBV28 and TRBJ1-1, with D possibly TRBD1 on 6 matching bases. Germline V gene data show CDR1 as MDHEN and CDR2 as SYDVKM. CDR3 length: 14 residues. Trimming pared 6 bases from V and 3 bases from J, leaving 14 bases between. The CDR3 DNA reads TGTGCCAGCAGCTCACAGGGCTTTTACACTGAAGCTTTCTTT. As protein: CASSSQGFYTEAFF.

This clonotype was detected once. This may come from a read error, since a much larger clone is one base off. J is TRBJ1-4 and V is TRBV7-2; the match to TRBD1 covers 7 bases. The CDR3 sequence is 17 residues long. Per the germline V gene, CDR1 is SGHTA and CDR2 is FQGNSA. The CDR3 DNA reads as TGTGCCAGCAGCTTCGGGTCAGGGGGGGCAACTAATGAAAACCTGTTTTTT. It specifies CASSFGSGGATNENLFF.